Following are 2 T cell receptor beta chains from one sample sequenced in a study of T cells after posttransplantation cyclophosphamide. Only in-frame clones appear in the TCRdb table, and some are missing; sequencing was by immunoSEQ multiplex PCR. The table has 25,000 to 35,000 clones, roughly 89% seen once. The sample taken for sequencing was PBMCs. The receptors derive from a man aged 50-60 years.

This sequence joins TRBV19 and TRBJ1-4; D possibly corresponds to TRBD1 (6 bases). Germline loops: CDR1 LNHDA, CDR2 SQIVND (reference sequence). The V end lost 4 bases, the J end lost 5 bases, and 14 bases lay between the germline ends. The CDR3 runs 15 residues. The CDR3 nucleotides read TGTGCCAGTAGTACGCAGGGGCTTCTAAATGAAAAACTGTTTTTT. It codes for CASSTQGLLNEKLFF.

This rearrangement joins TRBV18 to TRBJ1-1, with D maybe TRBD1 (5 bases). This CDR3 comprises 14 residues. V lost 3 bases to trimming and J lost 3 bases, with 11 bases between them. Germline lookup yields CDR1 KGHSH and CDR2 LQKENI. The CDR3 sequence is CASSPPSRDTEAFF. The DNA for the CDR3 is TGTGCCAGCTCACCCCCTTCCAGGGACACTGAAGCTTTCTTT.